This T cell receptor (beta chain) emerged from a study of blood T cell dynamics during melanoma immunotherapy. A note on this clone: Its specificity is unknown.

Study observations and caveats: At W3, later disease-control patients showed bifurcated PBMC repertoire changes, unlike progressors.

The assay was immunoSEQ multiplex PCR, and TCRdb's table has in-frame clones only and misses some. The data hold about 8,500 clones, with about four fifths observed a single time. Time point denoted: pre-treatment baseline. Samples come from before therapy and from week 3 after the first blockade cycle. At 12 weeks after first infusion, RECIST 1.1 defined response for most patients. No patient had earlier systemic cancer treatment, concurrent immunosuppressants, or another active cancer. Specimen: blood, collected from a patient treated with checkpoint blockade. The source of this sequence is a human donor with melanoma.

The CDR3 loop reads CASSIFKGNGYTF. The CDR3 bases are TGTGCCAGTAGTATATTTAAGGGAAATGGCTACACCTTC. The genes are TRBV19 and TRBJ1-2; D is uncertain. Germline V gives CDR1 LNHDA, CDR2 SQIVND (reference sequence). The CDR3 length is 13 residues. The V end lost 2 bases, the J end lost 6 bases, and 10 bases lay between the germline ends.